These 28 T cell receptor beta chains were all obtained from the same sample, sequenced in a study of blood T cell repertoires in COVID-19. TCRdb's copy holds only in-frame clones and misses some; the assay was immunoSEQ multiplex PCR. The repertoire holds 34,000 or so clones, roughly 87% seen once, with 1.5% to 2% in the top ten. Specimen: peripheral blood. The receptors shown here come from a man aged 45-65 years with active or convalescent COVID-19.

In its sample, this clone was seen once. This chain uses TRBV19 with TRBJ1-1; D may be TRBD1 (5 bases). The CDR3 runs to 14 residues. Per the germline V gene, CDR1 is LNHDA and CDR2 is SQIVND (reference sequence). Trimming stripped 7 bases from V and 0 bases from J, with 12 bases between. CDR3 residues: CASIRQSMNTEAFF. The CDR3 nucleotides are TGTGCCAGTATCCGACAGAGCATGAACACTGAAGCTTTCTTT.

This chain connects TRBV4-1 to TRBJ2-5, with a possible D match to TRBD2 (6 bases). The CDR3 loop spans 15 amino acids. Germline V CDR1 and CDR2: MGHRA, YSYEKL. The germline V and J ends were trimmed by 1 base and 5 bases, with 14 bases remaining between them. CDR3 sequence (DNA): TGCGCCAGCAGCCAAGCGGTAGCGGAGGGGGAGACCCAGTACTTC. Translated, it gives CASSQAVAEGETQYF.

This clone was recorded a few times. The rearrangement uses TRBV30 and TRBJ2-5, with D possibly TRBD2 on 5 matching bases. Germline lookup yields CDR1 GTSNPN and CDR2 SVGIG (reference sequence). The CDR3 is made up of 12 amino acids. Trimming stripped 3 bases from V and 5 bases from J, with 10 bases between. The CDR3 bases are TGTGCCTGGAGAAGGAGGCGGGAGACCCAGTACTTC. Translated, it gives CAWRRRRETQYF.

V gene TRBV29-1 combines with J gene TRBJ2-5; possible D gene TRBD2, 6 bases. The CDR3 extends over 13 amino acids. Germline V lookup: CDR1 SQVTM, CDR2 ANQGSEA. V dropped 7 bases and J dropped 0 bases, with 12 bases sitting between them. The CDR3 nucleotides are TGCAGCGCCAGAGGCGGGAACCAAGAGACCCAGTACTTC. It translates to CSARGGNQETQYF. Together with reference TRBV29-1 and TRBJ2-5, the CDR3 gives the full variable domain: SAVISQKPSRDICQRGTSLTIQCQVDSQVTMMFWYRQQPGQSLTLIATANQGSEATYESGFVIDKFPISRPNLTFSTLTVSNMSPEDSSIYLCSARGGNQETQYFGPGTRLLVL.

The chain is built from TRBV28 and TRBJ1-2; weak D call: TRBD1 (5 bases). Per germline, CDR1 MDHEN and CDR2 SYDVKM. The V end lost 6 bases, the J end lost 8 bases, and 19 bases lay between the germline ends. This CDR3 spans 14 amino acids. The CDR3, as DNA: TGTGCCAGCAGCTTCCTCTATGGGGGGGAAGGCTACACCTTC. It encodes CASSFLYGGEGYTF.

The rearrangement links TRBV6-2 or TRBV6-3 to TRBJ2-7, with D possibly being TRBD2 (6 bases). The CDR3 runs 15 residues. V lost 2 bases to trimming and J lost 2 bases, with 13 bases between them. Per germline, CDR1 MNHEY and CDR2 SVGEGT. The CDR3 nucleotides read TGTGCCAGCAGTTACGCGGGACTCGGAACCTACGAGCAGTACTTC. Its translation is CASSYAGLGTYEQYF.

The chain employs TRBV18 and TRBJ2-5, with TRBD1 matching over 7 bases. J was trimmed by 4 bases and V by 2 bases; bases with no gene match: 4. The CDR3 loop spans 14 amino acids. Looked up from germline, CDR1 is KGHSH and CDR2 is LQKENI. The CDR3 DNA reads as TGTGCCAGCTCACCAGACAGGGCATCAGAGACCCAGTACTTC. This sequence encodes CASSPDRASETQYF.

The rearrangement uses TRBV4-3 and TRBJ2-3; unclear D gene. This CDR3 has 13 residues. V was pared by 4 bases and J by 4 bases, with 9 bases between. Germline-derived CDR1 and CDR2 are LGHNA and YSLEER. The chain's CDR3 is CASSPDSSDTQYF. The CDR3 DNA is TGCGCCAGCAGCCCTGACTCTTCAGATACGCAGTATTTT.

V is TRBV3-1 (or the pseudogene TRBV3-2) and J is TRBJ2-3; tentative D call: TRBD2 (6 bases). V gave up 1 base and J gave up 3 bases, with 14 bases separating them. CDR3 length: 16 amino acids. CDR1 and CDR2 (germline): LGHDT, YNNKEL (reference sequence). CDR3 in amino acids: CASSQGSGDGTDTQYF. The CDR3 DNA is TGTGCCAGCAGCCAAGGTTCGGGAGATGGAACAGATACGCAGTATTTT.

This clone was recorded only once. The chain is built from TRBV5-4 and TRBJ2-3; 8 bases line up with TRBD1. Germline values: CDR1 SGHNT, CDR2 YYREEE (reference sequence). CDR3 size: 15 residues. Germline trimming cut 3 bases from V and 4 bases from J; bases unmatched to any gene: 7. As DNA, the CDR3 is TGTGCCAGCAGCTCGGACAGGGCTTGGGCAGATACGCAGTATTTT. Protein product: CASSSDRAWADTQYF.

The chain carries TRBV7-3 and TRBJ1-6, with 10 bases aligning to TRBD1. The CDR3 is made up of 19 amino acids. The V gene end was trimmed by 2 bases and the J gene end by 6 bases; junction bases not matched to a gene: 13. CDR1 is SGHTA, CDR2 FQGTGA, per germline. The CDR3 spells CASSLFGPTGTGANSPLHF. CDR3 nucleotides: TGTGCCAGCAGCTTATTTGGACCGACCGGGACAGGGGCTAATTCACCCCTCCACTTT.

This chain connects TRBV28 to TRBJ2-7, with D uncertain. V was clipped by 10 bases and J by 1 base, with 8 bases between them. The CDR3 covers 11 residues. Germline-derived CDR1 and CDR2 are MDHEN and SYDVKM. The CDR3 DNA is TGTGCCACCACCCGGTCCTACGAGCAGTACTTC. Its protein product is CATTRSYEQYF. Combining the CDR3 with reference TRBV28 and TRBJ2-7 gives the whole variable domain DVKVTQSSRYLVKRTGEKVFLECVQDMDHENMFWYRQDPGLGLRLIYFSYDVKMKEKGDIPEGYSVSREKKERFSLILESASTNQTSMYLCATTRSYEQYFGPGTRLTVT.

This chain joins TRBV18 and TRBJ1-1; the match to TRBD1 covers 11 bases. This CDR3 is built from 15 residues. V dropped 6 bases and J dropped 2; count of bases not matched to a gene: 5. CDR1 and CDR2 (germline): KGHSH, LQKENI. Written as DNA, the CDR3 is TGTGCCAGCTCCTTCGGGACAGGGGGAAACACTGAAGCTTTCTTT. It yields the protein CASSFGTGGNTEAFF.

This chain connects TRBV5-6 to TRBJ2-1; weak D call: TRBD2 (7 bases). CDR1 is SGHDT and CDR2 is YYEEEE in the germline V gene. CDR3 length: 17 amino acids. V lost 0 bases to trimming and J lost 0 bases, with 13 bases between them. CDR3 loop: CASSLARGARSYNEQFF. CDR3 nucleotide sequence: TGTGCCAGCAGCTTGGCCCGGGGGGCTCGCTCCTACAATGAGCAGTTCTTC.

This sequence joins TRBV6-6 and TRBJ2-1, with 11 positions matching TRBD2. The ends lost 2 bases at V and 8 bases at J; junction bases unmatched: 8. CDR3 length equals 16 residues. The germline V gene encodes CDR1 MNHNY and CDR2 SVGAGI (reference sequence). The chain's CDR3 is CASSYGITSGSDEQFF. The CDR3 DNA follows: TGTGCCAGCAGTTACGGAATTACTAGCGGGAGTGATGAGCAGTTCTTC.

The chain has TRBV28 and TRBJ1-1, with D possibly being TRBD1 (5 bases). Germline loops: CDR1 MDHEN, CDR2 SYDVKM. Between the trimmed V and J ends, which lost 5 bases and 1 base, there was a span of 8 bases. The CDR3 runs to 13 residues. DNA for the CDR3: TGTGCCAGCAGTGGACACCCGAACACTGAAGCTTTCTTT. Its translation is CASSGHPNTEAFF.

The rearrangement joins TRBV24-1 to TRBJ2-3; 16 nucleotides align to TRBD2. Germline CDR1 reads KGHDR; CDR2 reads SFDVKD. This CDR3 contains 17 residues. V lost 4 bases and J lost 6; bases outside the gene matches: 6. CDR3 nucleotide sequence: TGTGCCACCAGTGACCCCGGGACTAGCGGGAGGGAGGATACGCAGTATTTT. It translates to CATSDPGTSGREDTQYF.

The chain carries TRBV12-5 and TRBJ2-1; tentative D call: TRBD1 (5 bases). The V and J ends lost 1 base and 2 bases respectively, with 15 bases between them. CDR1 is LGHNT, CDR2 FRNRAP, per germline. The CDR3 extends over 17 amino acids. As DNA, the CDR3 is TGTGCTAGTGGTTTGGGAATTCCAGGGAAACCCTACAATGAGCAGTTCTTC. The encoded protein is CASGLGIPGKPYNEQFF.

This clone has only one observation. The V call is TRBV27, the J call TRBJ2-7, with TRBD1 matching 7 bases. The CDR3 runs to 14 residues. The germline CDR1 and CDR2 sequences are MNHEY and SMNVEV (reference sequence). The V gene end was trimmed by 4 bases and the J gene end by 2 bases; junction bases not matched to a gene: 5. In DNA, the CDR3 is TGTGCCAGCAGTTACAGGGGCCATACCTACGAGCAGTACTTC. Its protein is CASSYRGHTYEQYF.

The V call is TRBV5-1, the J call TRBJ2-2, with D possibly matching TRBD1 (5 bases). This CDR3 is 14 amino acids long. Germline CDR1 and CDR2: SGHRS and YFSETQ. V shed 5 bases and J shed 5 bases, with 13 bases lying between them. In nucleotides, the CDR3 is TGCGCCAGCAGACTTGCAGGGTATACCGGGGAGCTGTTTTTT. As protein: CASRLAGYTGELFF.

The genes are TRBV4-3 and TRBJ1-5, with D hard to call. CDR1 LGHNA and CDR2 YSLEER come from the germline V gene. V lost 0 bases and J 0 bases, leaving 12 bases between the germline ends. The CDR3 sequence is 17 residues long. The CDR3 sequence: CASSQERVPYSNQPQHF. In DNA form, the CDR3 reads TGCGCCAGCAGCCAAGAGAGGGTTCCTTATAGCAATCAGCCCCAGCATTTT.

The CDR3 sequence: CASSLGLAGQETQYF. In DNA, the CDR3 is TGCGCCAGCAGCCTAGGACTAGCGGGACAAGAGACCCAGTACTTC. This chain connects TRBV4-1 to TRBJ2-5; 12 positions agree with TRBD2. With 4 bases clipped from V and 2 bases from J, the junction kept 2 bases outside the gene matches. The CDR3 contains 15 residues. The germline V gene has CDR1 MGHRA and CDR2 YSYEKL.

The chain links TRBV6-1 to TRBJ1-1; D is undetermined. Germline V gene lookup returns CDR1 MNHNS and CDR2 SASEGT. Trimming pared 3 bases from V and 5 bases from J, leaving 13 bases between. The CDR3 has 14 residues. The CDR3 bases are TGTGCCAGCAGTGAGGAGTTATTGCGTACTGAAGCTTTCTTT. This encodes CASSEELLRTEAFF.

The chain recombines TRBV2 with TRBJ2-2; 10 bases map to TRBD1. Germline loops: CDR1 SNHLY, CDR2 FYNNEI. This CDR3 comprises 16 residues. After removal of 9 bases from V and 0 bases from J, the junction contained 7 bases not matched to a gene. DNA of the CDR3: TGTGCCAGTCCGGGACAGGGGCCCTCGAACACCGGGGAGCTGTTTTTT. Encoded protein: CASPGQGPSNTGELFF.

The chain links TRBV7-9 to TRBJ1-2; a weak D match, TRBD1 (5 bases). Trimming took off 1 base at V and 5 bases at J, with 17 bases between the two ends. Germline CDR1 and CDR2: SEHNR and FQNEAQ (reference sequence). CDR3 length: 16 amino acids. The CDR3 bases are TGTGCCAGCAGCTTAGGTGGAGGGGCGCAATTATATGGCTACACCTTC. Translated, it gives CASSLGGGAQLYGYTF.

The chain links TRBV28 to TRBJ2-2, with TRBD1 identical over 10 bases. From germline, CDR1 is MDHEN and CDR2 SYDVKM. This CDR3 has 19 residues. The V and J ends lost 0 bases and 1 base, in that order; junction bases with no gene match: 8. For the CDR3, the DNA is TGTGCCAGCAGTTTATGCGGGGACAGGGGTCCCAAGAACACCGGGGAGCTGTTTTTT. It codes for CASSLCGDRGPKNTGELFF.

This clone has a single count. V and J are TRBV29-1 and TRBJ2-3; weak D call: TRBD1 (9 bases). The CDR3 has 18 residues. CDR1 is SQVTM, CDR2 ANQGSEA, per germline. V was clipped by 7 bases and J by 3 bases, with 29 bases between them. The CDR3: CSAPGQGNSGSSTDTQYF. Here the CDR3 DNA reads TGCAGCGCTCCGGGACAGGGTAACAGCGGGAGTTCAACAGATACGCAGTATTTT.

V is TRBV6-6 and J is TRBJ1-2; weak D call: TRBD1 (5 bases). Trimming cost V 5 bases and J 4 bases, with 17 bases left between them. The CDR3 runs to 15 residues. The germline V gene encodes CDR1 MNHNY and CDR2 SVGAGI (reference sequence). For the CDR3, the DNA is TGTGCCAGCAGTCCAGGGAATGGTGGGCTCTATGGCTACACCTTC. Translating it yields CASSPGNGGLYGYTF.